What follows are 11 T cell receptor beta chains derived from one specimen sequenced in a study of blood T cell repertoires in COVID-19. The repertoire was sequenced with immunoSEQ multiplex PCR; TCRdb's copy has only in-frame clones and lacks some. The sample yields roughly 200,000 clones, more than 80% seen once. Input material: peripheral blood. The receptor set was obtained from a woman in her sixties with acute or convalescent COVID-19.

CDR3 sequence (DNA): TGTGCCAGCAGCTTAGATTATTACAGGAACACTGAAGCTTTCTTT. This gives the protein CASSLDYYRNTEAFF. The chain has TRBV11-2 and TRBJ1-1; D is undetermined. The V end was cut by 0 bases, the J end by 1 base, with 9 bases between. The CDR3 loop spans 15 amino acids. Germline V lookup: CDR1 SGHAT, CDR2 FQNNGV. Full variable domain (rest looked up from reference TRBV11-2 and TRBJ1-1): EAGVAQSPRYKIIEKRQSVAFWCNPISGHATLYWYQQILGQGPKLLIQFQNNGVVDDSQLPKDRFSAERLKGVDSTLKIQPAKLEDSAVYLCASSLDYYRNTEAFFGQGTRLTVV.

This sequence joins TRBV4-1 and TRBJ2-1, with 7 bases identical to TRBD2. Germline trimming cut 1 base from V and 1 base from J; bases unmatched to any gene: 7. CDR1 is MGHRA and CDR2 is YSYEKL in the germline V gene. This CDR3 comprises 17 residues. CDR3 nucleotide sequence: TGCGCCAGCAGCCAAGTAAACCTAGCGGCTTCCTACAATGAGCAGTTCTTC. Its translation: CASSQVNLAASYNEQFF.

Written as DNA, the CDR3 is TGCGCCAGCAGCTTCGACAGGGTGAAAAACACTGAAGCTTTCTTT. This translates into CASSFDRVKNTEAFF. The chain employs TRBV5-1 and TRBJ1-1, with 7 nucleotides matching TRBD1. V gave up 2 bases and J gave up 2 bases; unmatched junction bases: 6. There are 15 residues in the CDR3. The germline gives CDR1 SGHRS, CDR2 YFSETQ.

The rearrangement links TRBV23-1 to TRBJ2-1, with 13 positions matching TRBD2. TRBV23-1 is annotated as an ORF whose role is uncertain. The CDR3 spans 16 residues. Trimming removed 6 bases from V and 4 bases from J; junction bases left unmatched: 6. The CDR3 DNA reads as TGCGCCAGCAGCTCGAGGACTAGCGGGGGTTACAATGAGCAGTTCTTC. It specifies CASSSRTSGGYNEQFF.

The chain has TRBV14 and TRBJ2-1; 7 nucleotides match TRBD1. Germline V gene data show CDR1 as SGHDN and CDR2 as FVKESK. The CDR3 spans 15 residues. With V trimmed by 4 bases and J by 1 base, 4 bases remained unmatched. CDR3 sequence reads: CASSLLQGSYNEQFF. CDR3 DNA: TGTGCCAGCAGCCTACTACAGGGGTCCTACAATGAGCAGTTCTTC.

The chain has TRBV24-1 and TRBJ1-5, with 7 bases lining up with TRBD1. Germline V lookup: CDR1 KGHDR, CDR2 SFDVKD. Losses at the gene ends were 5 bases for V and 6 bases for J; bases not matched to a gene: 3. This CDR3 spans 13 amino acids. The CDR3: CATSGQGSQPQHF. The CDR3 region has the DNA TGTGCCACCAGTGGACAGGGTTCTCAGCCCCAGCATTTT.

The chain joins TRBV5-1 to TRBJ2-5; D not certain. This CDR3 contains 11 residues. Germline V gene data show CDR1 as SGHRS and CDR2 as YFSETQ. V lost 4 bases and J 1 base, leaving 2 bases between the germline ends. As DNA, the CDR3 is TGCGCCAGCAGCCTCCAAGAGACCCAGTACTTC. This codes for CASSLQETQYF.

CDR3 bases: TGTGCCAGCAGCCCCCGGACTAGGAACCAAGAGACCCAGTACTTC. This gives the protein CASSPRTRNQETQYF. The V gene is TRBV6-2 or TRBV6-3, the J gene TRBJ2-5; 7 bases match TRBD2. CDR3 length: 15 residues. Germline V lookup: CDR1 MNHEY, CDR2 SVGEGT. V shed 6 bases, J shed 0 bases, and the junction held 7 bases outside the gene matches.

The J gene is TRBJ1-4, the V gene TRBV21-1. TRBV21-1 is marked as a pseudogene. The length of the CDR3 is 15 residues. The DNA of the CDR3 is TGTGCCAGCTCGGGAGGGATGGGAACTAATGAAAAACTGTTTTTT. Its translation is CASSGGMGTNEKLFF.

The chain carries TRBV30 and TRBJ2-7; D is possibly TRBD1 (5 bases). Trimming cost V 8 bases and J 3 bases, with 20 bases left between them. In germline, CDR1 is GTSNPN, CDR2 SVGIG (reference sequence). This CDR3 is 14 amino acids long. The CDR3, as DNA: TGTGCCCTGGGTTCATTGACAAGGGGCTACGAGCAGTACTTC. Residues: CALGSLTRGYEQYF. The full variable domain, completed using reference TRBV30 and TRBJ2-7, is SQTIHQWPATLVQPVGSPLSLECTVEGTSNPNLYWYRQAAGRGLQLLFYSVGIGQISSEVPQNLSASRPQDRQFILSSKKLLLSDSGFYLCALGSLTRGYEQYFGPGTRLTVT.

This clone appeared once. The chain recombines TRBV5-1 with TRBJ2-7; TRBD2 matches at 10 bases. CDR1 is SGHRS, CDR2 YFSETQ, per germline. After removal of 4 bases from V and 0 bases from J, the junction contained 7 bases not matched to a gene. The CDR3 runs 16 residues. The CDR3 DNA follows: TGCGCCAGCAGCGCCGCCGGGACTAGCGCCTCCTACGAGCAGTACTTC. This encodes CASSAAGTSASYEQYF.